This T cell receptor (beta chain) was captured by sequencing in a study of blood T cell repertoires in COVID-19. Study details: PBMCs, B-cell-depleted T cells, or T cells provided the cDNA or gDNA that made up the material.

Germline V gene sequence: CDR1 MDHEN, CDR2 SYDVKM. The ends were cut back, 6 bases at V and 2 bases at J, with 20 bases in the middle. There are 16 residues in the CDR3. Per the study methods: Nucleated cell counts were estimated from reference gene primer amplification. Repertoires were generated with immunoSEQ multiplex PCR, while TCRdb's copy carries only in-frame clones and drops some. V and J calls and clone size are copied from that table; D and trimming were computed from the DNA. Among around 58,000 clones, around 90% were seen once, and the ten largest hold about 7.3%. The clonotype comes from a woman aged 55 to 70 with active or convalescent COVID-19. The gene calls are TRBV28 and TRBJ2-7; possibly TRBD1 for D (5 bases). The source material was peripheral blood. This chain's CDR3 is CASSLTGPGLAYEQYF. CDR3 in DNA: TGTGCCAGCAGCTTAACCGGGCCAGGGCTCGCCTACGAGCAGTACTTC.